This TCR beta chain was recovered during a study of cytomegalovirus exposure and HLA in healthy donors. Study-level findings and limits: Analysis performed later found 16,951 TCR beta sequences associated with HLA alleles at 0.05 false discovery rate.

CDR1 SNHLY and CDR2 FYNNEI come from the germline V gene. V lost 7 bases and J lost 1, with 13 bases in between. The CDR3 is 14 residues long. The PCR employed 60 Vbeta primers together with 13 Jbeta primers. Libraries were prepared by immunoSEQ multiplex PCR; TCRdb keeps only in-frame clonotypes and omits some of them. The table has 150,000 to 200,000 clones, 70% to 80% seen once. Remarks on this clone: Its antigen is not identified.

Specimen: PBMCs. The TCR originated in a male donor in good health and CMV-seropositive. The chain has TRBV2 and TRBJ1-2; tentatively, D is TRBD1 (6 bases). CDR3 sequence reads: CASILQGLNYGYTF. CDR3 nucleotide sequence: TGTGCCAGCATTTTACAGGGCCTTAACTATGGCTACACCTTC.